The sequence of this T cell receptor beta chain was determined in a study of T cells after yellow fever vaccination (dated by TCRdb to about 2019). In the study overall: Libraries from fractions with low cell numbers were prepared with the SMART-Seq v4 Ultra Low Input RNA kit. Bulk TCR alpha and beta repertoires were sequenced longitudinally to track T-cell clones before and after primary and booster YFV17D yellow fever vaccination. Two healthy male donors, one aged 18 to 30 and one aged 30 to 40 years, made up the cohort. Bulk PBMC replicates and cell subsets were isolated from blood drawn at multiple timepoints before and after both primary and secondary immunization.

The germline V gene sets CDR1 to SGHDT and CDR2 to YYEEEE. Spanning cysteine to phenylalanine, the CDR3 consists of 14 amino acids. Only CDR3 DNA remains: 42 bases, in frame from the first base. V lost 4 bases and J lost 7 bases, and the count of bases not matched to a germline gene is 6. This clonotype was detected ten times or more. Its antigen is unknown. Base qualities are missing; no much larger clone stands one base away. Sequencer: Illumina NovaSeq 6000. TCR cDNA was made using 5'RACE template switching, a step that added a universal primer site and unique molecular identifiers. cDNA synthesis was primed from both the TCR alpha and TCR beta constant segments. Library amplification involved two PCR steps, and the second step added sample barcodes and sequencing adapters. Sequencing of libraries was done on Illumina HiSeq 2500 (2x100 bp) or NovaSeq (2x150 bp). As for how the authors treated the data: MIGEC handled demultiplexing of reads and collapsing into UMI consensus sequences, while MiXCR performed V(D)J alignment. Vaccine-responding clonotypes were identified with edgeR using replicate PBMC samples, with FDR below 0.01 and a log2 fold change above 5 up to day 15 being required. Each bulk clonotype was labeled CD4 or CD8 based on which sequenced repertoire, CD4 or CD8, contained the clonotype at higher abundance. The raw public data were reprocessed by TCRdb itself: fastp quality trimming at Q25, MiXCR clonotype calling, in-frame beta chains only. Rows with a matching CDR3 protein are joined into one entry that keeps the most common DNA and genes. TCRdb, not the authors, supplied the V and J calls. The sample records about 300,000 distinct CDR3 sequences, 7.5% to 9.5% of which are singletons. Clones ranked in the top ten supply 3% to 4% of the sample.

The label giving this sample's treatment or condition can be read as: live attenuated yellow fever vaccine strain. PBMCs were isolated from peripheral blood using a standard Ficoll-Paque protocol. CD4 and CD8 T-cell fractions were isolated with Dynabeads CD4 and CD8 positive selection kits. TriZol was used to extract RNA from bulk PBMCs, from CD4 and CD8 fractions, and from dextramer-positive and dextramer-negative fractions. Here is what the overall study found, with its caveats: Most clones expanded after primary vaccination (almost 97% of CD4 and roughly 90% of CD8) were re-detected after the booster, suggesting that broad memory maintenance occurred. Because only two donors were included in the study, the extent to which the findings can be generalized is limited. Compared with the primary T-cell response, the secondary T-cell response was faster but weaker, reaching its peak on day 5 rather than on day 15. Computational filtering was required because FACS-sorted repertoires could contain abundant contaminating clonotypes from the bulk population. A small fraction of clonotypes showed up in both the CD4 and CD8 compartments, probably as a result of convergent recombination.

Material: CD4+ T cells sorted from PBMCs, obtained 5 days after the yellow fever booster vaccination. This chain is built from TRBV5-6 and TRBJ2-4; 9 central nucleotides agree with TRBD1. The source of this sequence is a man in his late teens or twenties who received the YFV17D yellow fever vaccine. Here is the DNA: TGTGCCAGCAGCAGCGCGGGACAGGGCAACATTCAGTACTTC. Translated, it gives CASSSAGQGNIQYF.